This T cell receptor (beta chain) was sequenced in a study of blood T cell repertoires in COVID-19. V was pared by 6 bases and J by 3 bases, with 6 bases of the junction left unmatched. CDR1 SGHAT and CDR2 FQNNGV come from the germline V gene. This CDR3 is built from 14 residues. Authors' processing steps: Reference gene primers were amplified, and this amplification served to estimate nucleated cell counts. Produced via immunoSEQ multiplex PCR; TCRdb's table is partial and in-frame only. D and trimming come from the DNA, and the V and J calls and clone size come from that table. The data contain roughly 380,000 clones, about 90% of them singletons.

The sequence was collected from a woman in her 30s who had recovered from COVID-19. The rearrangement joins TRBV11-2 to TRBJ1-1; 8 nucleotides agree with TRBD1. The specimen sequenced was PBMCs or T cells enriched from blood (not recorded which). In DNA form, the CDR3 reads TGTGCCAGCAGTTGGGACAGGCATGACACTGAAGCTTTCTTT. Protein sequence: CASSWDRHDTEAFF.